Below, 9 T cell receptor beta chains from the same sample are listed, as sequenced in a study of regulatory T cells in long-lasting Graves disease. In building TCR beta libraries, iRepertoire HTBI primers were used together with Arm-PCR of CDR3 regions. TCRdb re-derived calls from the multiplex PCR reads in MiXCR, one entry per CDR3 protein. The sample shows about 530,000 distinct CDR3 sequences, around 15% of them seen only once. The time point is: newly diagnosed GD, antithyroid drugs for less than 3 months. PBMC RNA served as the TCR library source. This sample also appeared in a second study, on T cells in Graves' hyperthyroidism and ophthalmopathy.

Sample: peripheral blood mononuclear cells (PBMCs), taken at new diagnosis, from a patient treated with antithyroid drugs. These receptors originate from a woman aged 35-65 years with Graves disease.

The rearrangement links TRBV6-9 to TRBJ1-6; D call uncertain. The CDR3 spans 17 residues. V lost 4 bases, J lost 8 bases, and 21 bases lay in between. The germline V gene encodes CDR1 MNHGY and CDR2 SVAAGI. The CDR3 protein is CASSSPGLPNVDSPLHF. CDR3 nucleotide sequence: TGTGCCAGCAGTTCTCCCGGACTCCCCAACGTCGATTCACCCCTCCACTTT.

The V gene is TRBV7-9, the J gene TRBJ2-7; D remains ambiguous. The germline CDR1 and CDR2 sequences are SEHNR and FQNEAQ (reference sequence). The CDR3 sequence is 11 residues long. The V gene lost 5 bases and the J gene lost 7 bases, with 9 bases spanning the gap. CDR3 sequence: CASSGMGEQYF. In nucleotides, the CDR3 is TGTGCCAGCAGCGGGATGGGGGAGCAGTACTTC.

This clonotype appeared many times. DNA for the CDR3: TGTGCCAGCAGCCCAGATGTTGGACAGGGAACCCAGCCCCAGCATTTT. This codes for CASSPDVGQGTQPQHF. The chain recombines TRBV9 with TRBJ1-5; 8 bases agree with TRBD1. Germline assignment: CDR1 SGDLS and CDR2 YYNGEE. The trim removed 4 bases at V and 7 bases at J, leaving 13 bases unmatched. The CDR3 covers 16 residues.

This chain connects TRBV15 to TRBJ2-3; D ambiguous. Germline values: CDR1 LNHNV, CDR2 YYDKDF (reference sequence). The CDR3 is 11 amino acids. The ends were cut back, 3 bases at V and 8 bases at J, with 6 bases in the middle. CDR3 sequence reads: CATSRWTTQYF. The CDR3 bases are TGTGCCACCAGCAGGTGGACTACGCAGTATTTT. The full variable domain, with the rest looked up from reference TRBV15 and TRBJ2-3, is DAMVIQNPRYQVTQFGKPVTLSCSQTLNHNVMYWYQQKSSQAPKLLFHYYDKDFNNEADTPDNFQSRRPNTSFCFLDIRSPGLGDTAMYLCATSRWTTQYFGPGTRLTVL.

J is TRBJ2-3 and V is TRBV2, with 8 bases lining up with TRBD2. Trimming cost V 8 bases and J 3 bases; bases outside gene matches: 10. CDR3 length: 15 amino acids. Germline CDR1 is SNHLY and CDR2 is FYNNEI. The CDR3 region is CASARGGGVTDTQYF. The CDR3 DNA sequence: TGTGCCAGCGCCCGGGGGGGGGGGGTAACAGATACGCAGTATTTT.

This clonotype showed up many times. The chain is built from TRBV10-2 and TRBJ2-2; TRBD1 might be the D (5 bases). CDR1 is WSHSY and CDR2 is SAAADI in the germline V gene. The CDR3 runs to 12 residues. The V gene lost 10 bases and the J gene lost 5 bases, with 11 bases spanning the gap. CDR3 in DNA: TGCGCCACCCAGCCAGGGACCGGGGAGCTGTTTTTT. Translation: CATQPGTGELFF.

This clonotype was seen many times. The genes are TRBV6-1 and TRBJ2-3, with D perhaps assigned TRBD1 or TRBD2 (5 bases each). This CDR3 region has 14 residues. CDR1 is MNHNS, CDR2 SASEGT, per germline. V lost 6 bases and J 6 bases, leaving 16 bases between the germline ends. The DNA for the CDR3 is TGTGCCAGCAGGACGGGACCCTTGGCGGATACGCAGTATTTT. Translating gives CASRTGPLADTQYF.

The V and J genes are TRBV9 and TRBJ1-1; maybe TRBD1 (6 bases). This CDR3 is 14 amino acids long. CDR1 SGDLS and CDR2 YYNGEE come from the germline V gene. Trimming shortened V by 4 bases and J by 2 bases, and 12 bases separated the two germline ends. The DNA of the CDR3 is TGTGCCAGCAGCACAAGGGGGGGTAACACTGAAGCTTTCTTT. This translates into CASSTRGGNTEAFF. Full variable domain (outside the CDR3, taken from reference TRBV9 and TRBJ1-1): DSGVTQTPKHLITATGQRVTLRCSPRSGDLSVYWYQQSLDQGLQFLIQYYNGEERAKGNILERFSAQQFPDLHSELNLSSLELGDSALYFCASSTRGGNTEAFFGQGTRLTVV.

Many counts were recorded for this clonotype. V is TRBV11-2 and J is TRBJ1-2; no firm D call. V lost 1 base to trimming and J lost 8 bases, with 14 bases between them. The CDR3 totals 14 residues. CDR1 SGHAT and CDR2 FQNNGV come from the germline V gene. The CDR3 sequence is CASSLAPSLGGYTF. The CDR3 DNA follows: TGTGCCAGCAGCTTAGCCCCTTCCTTGGGGGGCTACACCTTC.